A selection of T cell receptor beta chains follows, all from one sample in a study of STAT5B mutations in CD4+ large granular lymphocyte leukemia. TCRdb's copy holds only in-frame clones and misses some; the assay was immunoSEQ multiplex PCR. This sample has 25,000 to 40,000 clones, with approximately 74% found just once. The sequenced sample consisted of CD4+ T cells from blood buffy coats. These receptors all stem from a human donor in good health. Each CDR3 is given with its conserved first and last residue. The order of the fields is V gene, clone size, J gene, D gene, CDR3 DNA, CDR3 protein. D genes are given only for firm matches. The size entry is marked missing in some rows and otherwise reads once, few, many or a size class.

TRBV5-4	-	TRBJ2-3	TRBD2	TGTGCCAGCAGCCGCGGCGGGGGGGATAGCACAGATACGCAGTATTTT	CASSRGGGDSTDTQYF
TRBV11-3	-	TRBJ2-1	-	TGTGCCAGCAGTTTGGCGGGATACAATGAGCAGTTCTTC	CASSLAGYNEQFF
TRBV19	once	TRBJ1-3	-	TGTGCCAGTAGTATTGGGTTCTCTGGAAACACCATATATTTT	CASSIGFSGNTIYF
TRBV7-9	-	TRBJ1-1	-	TGTGCCAGCAGCTTAGGGGTAGGGGAGAACACTGAAGCTTTCTTT	CASSLGVGENTEAFF
TRBV6-1	few	TRBJ1-5	TRBD1	TGTGCCAGCAGCCTGGGACAGGGGGCGAATCAGCCCCAGCATTTT	CASSLGQGANQPQHF
TRBV5-1	-	TRBJ2-7	TRBD1	TGCGCCAGCAGCCTATCGACAGGGGCCACCTACGAGCAGTACTTC	CASSLSTGATYEQYF
TRBV7-9	-	TRBJ1-3	-	TGTGCCAGCAGCTTATACCGTGGAAACACCATATATTTT	CASSLYRGNTIYF
TRBV9	-	TRBJ2-7	-	TGTGCCAGCAGCGTAGCAGCAGGGGGAGGGCACGAGCAGTACTTC	CASSVAAGGGHEQYF
TRBV4-1	-	TRBJ2-3	-	TGCGCCAGCAGCCAAGATCCGGGAAGCACAGATACGCAGTATTTT	CASSQDPGSTDTQYF
TRBV6-5	-	TRBJ2-2	-	TGTGCCAGCAAGGGTCCCGGGGAGCTGTTTTTT	CASKGPGELFF
TRBV18	-	TRBJ1-1	-	TGTGCCAGCTCACCCGGCGGGTTGGACACTGAAGCTTTCTTT	CASSPGGLDTEAFF
TRBV30	-	TRBJ1-2	TRBD1	TGTGCCTGGAGTGTATTAACAGGGGGGGCTGGCTACACCTTC	CAWSVLTGGAGYTF
TRBV5-1	-	TRBJ2-3	TRBD1	TGCGCCAGCAGCTTGGAGGCGCGGACAGGGGCAGATACGCAGTATTTT	CASSLEARTGADTQYF
TRBV14	-	TRBJ1-3	-	TGTGCCAGCAGCCGTCTCACAGGGATTGGAAACACCATATATTTT	CASSRLTGIGNTIYF
TRBV7-6	-	TRBJ2-1	-	TGTGCCAGCAAGGCTAGCAGCGGCTCCTACAATGAGCAGTTCTTC	CASKASSGSYNEQFF
TRBV6-5	-	TRBJ1-4	-	TGTGCCAGCACCAAAGCGGGGGGGGGTGAAAAACTGTTTTTT	CASTKAGGGEKLFF
TRBV10-3	-	TRBJ1-1	-	TGTGCCATCAGTGAGTCGGGGGGACCCGGCACTGAAGCTTTCTTT	CAISESGGPGTEAFF
TRBV9	-	TRBJ2-1	TRBD2	TGTGCCAGCAGCGTACTAGCGGGAACGGCGGCGGAGCAGTTCTTC	CASSVLAGTAAEQFF
TRBV28	-	TRBJ1-2	-	TGTGCCAGCAGCCCGAGTCCCCTAAACTATGGCTACACCTTC	CASSPSPLNYGYTF
TRBV9	-	TRBJ1-4	TRBD1	TGTGCCAGCAGCGTAGACAGGGGGCTAACTAATGAAAAACTGTTTTTT	CASSVDRGLTNEKLFF
TRBV7-9	-	TRBJ1-2	-	TGTGCCAGCAGCTTAGGGGGGGGAGCGGTTGGCTACACCTTC	CASSLGGGAVGYTF
TRBV2	once	TRBJ2-2	TRBD2	TGTGCCAGCAGTGATCCTCTAGCGGGAGGGCCCGGGGAGCTGTTTTTT	CASSDPLAGGPGELFF
TRBV30	few	TRBJ1-1	-	TGTGCCTGGAGTGTAGGTGGCTCCCGGCGGGCTTTCTTT	CAWSVGGSRRAFF
TRBV2	-	TRBJ2-5	-	TGTGCCAGCAGCCTCACGGGGATCCGCCAAGAGACCCAGTACTTC	CASSLTGIRQETQYF
TRBV11-3	-	TRBJ2-3	-	TGTGCCAGCAGCTTAGTTCGGGCCTCAAAGACGCAGTATTTT	CASSLVRASKTQYF
TRBV5-5	-	TRBJ1-1	-	TGTGCCAGCAGCTTGGAGTGGACTGAAGCTTTCTTT	CASSLEWTEAFF
TRBV10-3	-	TRBJ1-2	TRBD1	TGTGCCATCAGAGGGTGGGACAGAGGAAGCTACACCTTC	CAIRGWDRGSYTF
TRBV7-9	-	TRBJ1-1	-	TGTGCCAGCAGCGAGAACACCGAAGCTTTCTTT	CASSENTEAFF